The clone carrying this T cell receptor (beta chain) was picked up one time. Antigen unknown. Deletions cut 2 bases from V and 0 bases from J, with 20 bases between. This CDR3 spans 19 amino acids. Germline V CDR1 and CDR2: MDHEN, SYDVKM. The source of the sample is a study of shared clonotypes between healthy human individuals. Study results and caveats: Sorted-subset samples were not fully sequenced, rarefaction indicated. Among a handful of donors, 4.5% to 5.5% of naive CD4 clonotypes were found in common.

Repertoires were generated with immunoSEQ multiplex PCR, while TCRdb's copy carries only in-frame clones and drops some. This table has over a million clones, roughly 96% appearing once. The chain has TRBV28 and TRBJ1-5; unclear D gene. The clonotype originates from a man under 40 in good health. Sequenced: naive CD4+ T cells sorted from blood. The subset here: CD45RA+ positively selected. CDR3 sequence reads: CASSLDRSAAGTSNQPQHF. The CDR3 DNA sequence: TGTGCCAGCAGTTTAGATAGGTCCGCTGCTGGAACTAGCAATCAGCCCCAGCATTTT.